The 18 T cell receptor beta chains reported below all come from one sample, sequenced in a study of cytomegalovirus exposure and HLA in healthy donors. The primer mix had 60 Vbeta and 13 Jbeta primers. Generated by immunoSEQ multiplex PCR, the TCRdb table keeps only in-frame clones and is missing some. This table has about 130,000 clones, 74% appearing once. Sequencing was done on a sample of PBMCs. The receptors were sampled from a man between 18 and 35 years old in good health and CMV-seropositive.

CDR3 residues: CASSQGAGYNSPLHF. CDR3 nucleotides: TGCGCCAGCAGCCAGGGGGCCGGATATAATTCACCCCTCCACTTT. This sequence joins TRBV4-1 and TRBJ1-6, with TRBD1 as a possible D gene (6 bases). The CDR3 is made up of 15 amino acids. Germline loops: CDR1 MGHRA, CDR2 YSYEKL. Trimming stripped 3 bases from V and 4 bases from J, with 10 bases between.

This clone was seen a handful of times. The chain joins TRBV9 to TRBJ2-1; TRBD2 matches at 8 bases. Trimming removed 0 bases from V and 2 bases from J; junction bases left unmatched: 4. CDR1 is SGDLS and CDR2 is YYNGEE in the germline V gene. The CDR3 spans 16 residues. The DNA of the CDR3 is TGTGCCAGCAGCGTAGCTAATAGCGGGGCCTACAATGAGCAGTTCTTC. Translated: CASSVANSGAYNEQFF. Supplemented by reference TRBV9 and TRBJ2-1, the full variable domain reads DSGVTQTPKHLITATGQRVTLRCSPRSGDLSVYWYQQSLDQGLQFLIQYYNGEERAKGNILERFSAQQFPDLHSELNLSSLELGDSALYFCASSVANSGAYNEQFFGPGTRLTVL.

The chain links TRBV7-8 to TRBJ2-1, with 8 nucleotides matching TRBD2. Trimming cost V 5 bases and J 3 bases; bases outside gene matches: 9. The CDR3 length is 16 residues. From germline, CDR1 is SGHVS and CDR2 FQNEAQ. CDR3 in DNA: TGTGCCAGCAGCAGCGGGGGCGGGGGGAACTACAATGAGCAGTTCTTC. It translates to CASSSGGGGNYNEQFF.

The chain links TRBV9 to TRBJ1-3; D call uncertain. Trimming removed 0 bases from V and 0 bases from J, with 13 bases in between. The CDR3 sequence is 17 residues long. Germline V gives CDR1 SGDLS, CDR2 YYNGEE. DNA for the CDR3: TGTGCCAGCAGCGTAGGGAGGCACAGAATCTCTGGAAACACCATATATTTT. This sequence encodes CASSVGRHRISGNTIYF.

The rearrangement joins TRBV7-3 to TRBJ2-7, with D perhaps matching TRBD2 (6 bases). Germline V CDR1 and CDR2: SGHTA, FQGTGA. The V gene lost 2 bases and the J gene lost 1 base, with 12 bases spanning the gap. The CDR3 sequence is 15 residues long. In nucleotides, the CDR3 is TGTGCCAGCAGCTTAGTGGGAGGTCCATCCTACGAGCAGTACTTC. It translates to CASSLVGGPSYEQYF.

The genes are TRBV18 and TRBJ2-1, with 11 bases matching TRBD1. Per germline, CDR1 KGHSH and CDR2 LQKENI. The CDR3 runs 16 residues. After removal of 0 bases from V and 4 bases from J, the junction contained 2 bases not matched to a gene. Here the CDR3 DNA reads TGTGCCAGCTCACCACCGGGACAGGGGGAGTACAATGAGCAGTTCTTC. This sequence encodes CASSPPGQGEYNEQFF.

CDR3 residues: CASSAPGGNSPLHF. The CDR3, as DNA: TGCGCCAGCAGTGCCCCCGGGGGGAATTCACCCCTCCACTTT. The gene calls are TRBV5-1 and TRBJ1-6; D possibly corresponds to TRBD1 (5 bases). Trimming cost V 5 bases and J 7 bases, with 13 bases left between them. The CDR3 spans 14 residues. CDR1 and CDR2 from the germline V gene are SGHRS and YFSETQ.

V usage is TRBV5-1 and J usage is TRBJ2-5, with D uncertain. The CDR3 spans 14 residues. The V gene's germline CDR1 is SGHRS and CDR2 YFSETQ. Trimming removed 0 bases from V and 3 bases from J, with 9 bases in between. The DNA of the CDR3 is TGCGCCAGCAGCTTGGAAGCATCTGAAGAGACCCAGTACTTC. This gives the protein CASSLEASEETQYF.

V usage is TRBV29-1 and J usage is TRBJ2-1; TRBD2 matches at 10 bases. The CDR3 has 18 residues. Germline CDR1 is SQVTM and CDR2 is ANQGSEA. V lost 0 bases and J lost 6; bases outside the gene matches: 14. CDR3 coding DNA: TGCAGCGTTGAAGATCCCCGTCCCCCAGCGGGGGGGCCCAATGAGCAGTTCTTC. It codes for CSVEDPRPPAGGPNEQFF.

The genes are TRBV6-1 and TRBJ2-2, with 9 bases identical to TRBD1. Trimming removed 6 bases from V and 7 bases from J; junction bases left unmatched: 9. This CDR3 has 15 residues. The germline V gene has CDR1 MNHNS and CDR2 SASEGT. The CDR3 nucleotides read TGTGCCAGCAGCGCCGGGACAGGGTATCACGGGGAGCTGTTTTTT. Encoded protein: CASSAGTGYHGELFF.

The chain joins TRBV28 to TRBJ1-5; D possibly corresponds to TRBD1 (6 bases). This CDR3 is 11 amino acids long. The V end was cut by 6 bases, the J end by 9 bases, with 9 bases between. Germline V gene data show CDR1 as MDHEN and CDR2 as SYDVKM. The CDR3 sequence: CASSRRGPQHF. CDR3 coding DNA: TGTGCCAGCAGCCGCAGGGGGCCCCAGCATTTT.

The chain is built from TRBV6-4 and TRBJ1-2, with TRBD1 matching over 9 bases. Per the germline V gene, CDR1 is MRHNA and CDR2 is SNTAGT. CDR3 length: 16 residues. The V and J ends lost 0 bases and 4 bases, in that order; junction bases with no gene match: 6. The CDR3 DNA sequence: TGTGCCAGCAGTGACTCGAACAGGGGGCTGATCTATGGCTACACCTTC. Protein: CASSDSNRGLIYGYTF.

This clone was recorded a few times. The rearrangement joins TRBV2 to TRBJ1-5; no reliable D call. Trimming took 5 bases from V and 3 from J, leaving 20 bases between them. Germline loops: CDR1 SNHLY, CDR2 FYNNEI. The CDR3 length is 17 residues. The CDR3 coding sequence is TGTGCCAGCAGTCCCTCTGGTGGGCTGCGCGACAATCAGCCCCAGCATTTT. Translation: CASSPSGGLRDNQPQHF. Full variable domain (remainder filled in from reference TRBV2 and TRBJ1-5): EPEVTQTPSHQVTQMGQEVILRCVPISNHLYFYWYRQILGQKVEFLVSFYNNEISEKSEIFDDQFSVERPDGSNFTLKIRSTKLEDSAMYFCASSPSGGLRDNQPQHFGDGTRLSIL.

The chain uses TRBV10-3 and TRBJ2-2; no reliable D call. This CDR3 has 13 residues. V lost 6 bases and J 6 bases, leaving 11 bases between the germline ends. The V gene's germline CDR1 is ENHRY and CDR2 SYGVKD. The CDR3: CAISNTMPGELFF. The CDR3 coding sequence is TGTGCCATCAGCAACACCATGCCCGGGGAGCTGTTTTTT.

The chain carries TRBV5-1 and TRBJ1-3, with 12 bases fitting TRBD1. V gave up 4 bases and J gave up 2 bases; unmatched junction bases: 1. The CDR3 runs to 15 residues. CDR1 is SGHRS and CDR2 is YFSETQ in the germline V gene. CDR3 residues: CASSRDRGPGNTIYF. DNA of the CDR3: TGCGCCAGCAGCCGGGACAGGGGGCCTGGAAACACCATATATTTT.

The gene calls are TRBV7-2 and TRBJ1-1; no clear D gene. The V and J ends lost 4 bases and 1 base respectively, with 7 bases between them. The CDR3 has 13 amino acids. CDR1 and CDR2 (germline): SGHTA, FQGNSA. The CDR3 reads CASSSRRNTEAFF. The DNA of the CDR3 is TGTGCCAGCAGCTCGCGGAGGAACACTGAAGCTTTCTTT.

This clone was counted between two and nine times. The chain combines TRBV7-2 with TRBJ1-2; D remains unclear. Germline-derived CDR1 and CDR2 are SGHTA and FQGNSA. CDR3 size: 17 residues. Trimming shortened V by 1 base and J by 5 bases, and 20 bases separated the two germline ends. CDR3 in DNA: TGTGCCAGCAGCTTAGGTTACTCCGGGGAAATTTGGTATGGCTACACCTTC. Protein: CASSLGYSGEIWYGYTF.

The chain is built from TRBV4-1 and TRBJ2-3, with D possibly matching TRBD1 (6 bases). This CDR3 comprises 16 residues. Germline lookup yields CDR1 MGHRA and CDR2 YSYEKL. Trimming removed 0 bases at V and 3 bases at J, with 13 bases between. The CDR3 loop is CASSQDWYRETDTQYF. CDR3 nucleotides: TGCGCCAGCAGCCAAGATTGGTACAGGGAGACAGATACGCAGTATTTT.